This T cell receptor beta chain was recovered during a study of T cell responses to AZD1222 COVID-19 vaccine. TCRdb's table, derived via immunoSEQ multiplex PCR, lists solely in-frame clones and lacks some. The sample holds about 110,000 clones; roughly 91% are singletons and the top ten take approximately 4.8%. The receptor's source is an adult in good health. The specimen was peripheral blood, collected on day 0 of AZD1222 vaccination.

CDR3 residues: CASSLSSRNGNQPQHF. The CDR3 nucleotides are TGTGCCAGCAGTTTATCATCCCGAAACGGCAATCAGCCCCAGCATTTT. The genes are TRBV28 and TRBJ1-5, with no clear D. The ends were cut back, 1 base at V and 2 bases at J, with 12 bases in the middle. The CDR3 is 16 residues long. In germline, CDR1 is MDHEN, CDR2 SYDVKM.